This is a list of T cell receptor beta chains from one sample in a study of tumor-infiltrating lymphocytes in primary liver carcinoma. TCRdb independently ran MiXCR on the multiplex PCR reads; one entry per CDR3 protein. The sample consists of some 32,000 distinct CDR3 sequences, 75% to 85% of them appearing once. The specimen sequenced was liver tumor tissue from sampling region 5. The receptors stem from a man aged 40-49 years with primary liver carcinoma and hepatitis B virus infection. The CDR3 runs from the conserved cysteine through the conserved F or W. A D gene is named only where the DNA matches it firmly. Expanded clones get a size class; other rows say once, few or many, or leave the size out.

TRBV29-1	-	TRBJ2-5	-	TGCAGCGAACTAACCCAGGGGATGGGGACCCAGTACTTC	CSELTQGMGTQYF
TRBV4-3	many	TRBJ2-1	TRBD2	TGCGCCAGCAGCCAAGGGGGTGCTAGCGGGAGAATTGAGCAGTTCTTC	CASSQGGASGRIEQFF
TRBV7-9	once	TRBJ2-7	TRBD2	TGTGCCAGCAGCGGCGGGACTAGCGGGGACCAGCGTCCCTACGAGCTGTACTTC	CASSGGTSGDQRPYELYF
TRBV4-1	-	TRBJ1-2	-	TGCGCCAGCAGCCAAGGGGACGGGGACTATAGCTACACCTTC	CASSQGDGDYSYTF
TRBV5-1	many	TRBJ2-7	TRBD1	TGCGCCAGCAGCTTACAACCCGGGACAGGGTTCAACGAGCAGTACTTC	CASSLQPGTGFNEQYF
TRBV11-2	few	TRBJ2-1	-	TGTACCAGCAGTCCCTCCCACAATGAGCAATTCTTC	CTSSPSHNEQFF
TRBV11-2	-	TRBJ1-1	TRBD1	TGTACCAGCAGCTTTTTACAGGGGAACGCTGAAGCTTTATTT	CTSSFLQGNAEALF
TRBV4-2	-	TRBJ1-5	-	TGTGCCAGCAGCCAAGGGGAGGGGTCGGGGCAGCTTAGTAATCAGCCCAAGCATTTT	CASSQGEGSGQLSNQPKHF
TRBV5-1	-	TRBJ2-3	TRBD2	TGCGCCATCGGCCCGTTAGCGGGAGGGGGCACAGATACGCAGTATTTT	CAIGPLAGGGTDTQYF
TRBV5-1	once	TRBJ2-7	TRBD2	TGCGCCAGCAGCTGTGTCATGGACCCGGGGGGAGGCTACGAGCAGTACTTC	CASSCVMDPGGGYEQYF
TRBV5-4	-	TRBJ2-5	-	TGTGCCAACAGCTTTTCGTCCCGGACTCAGTACTTC	CANSFSSRTQYF
TRBV11-2	-	TRBJ2-5	-	TGTGCCAGCAGCTTAGATCCGGGGTCTAACAGGAGAGGAGAGACCCAGTACTTC	CASSLDPGSNRRGETQYF
TRBV10-3	-	TRBJ2-6	TRBD1	TGTACCATCTCCGGGACAGACTCTGGGGCCAACATCCTGACTTTC	CTISGTDSGANILTF
TRBV28	-	TRBJ1-1	-	TGTGCCAGCAGCCGAACCGGCACGGATGAAGTTTTCTTT	CASSRTGTDEVFF
TRBV11-2	few	TRBJ2-2	-	TGTGCCAGCAGCTTAGCATTAGGAGGGACGAACACCGGTGACCTGTTTTTT	CASSLALGGTNTGDLFF
TRBV5-1	-	TRBJ2-2	-	TGCGCCAGCAGCCCCACAGTGAGGGCCATTACCGGGGAGCTGTTTTTT	CASSPTVRAITGELFF
TRBV4-2	-	TRBJ2-3	TRBD2	TGTGCCAGCAGCCAAATGGCGCTTCCAGCGGGAGCGACAGATACACAGTATTTT	CASSQMALPAGATDTQYF
TRBV11-2	-	TRBJ2-2	-	TGTACCAGCAGCTTTGCGGGATCGAACACCAGGGAGCTGTTTTTC	CTSSFAGSNTRELFF
TRBV6-1	-	TRBJ2-7	-	TGTGCCAGCAGTGATTGGGTAAGCCCCCGCTACGAGGGCGAGCAGTACTTC	CASSDWVSPRYEGEQYF
TRBV13	once	TRBJ2-1	-	TGTACCAGCAGCCGCCTGGGGCAGGGAGACAATGAACAGTTCTTC	CTSSRLGQGDNEQFF
TRBV28	-	TRBJ2-3	-	TGTGACAGCAGCTTAGGCTCCACAGATACGCAGTATTTT	CDSSLGSTDTQYF
TRBV5-1	many	TRBJ2-1	TRBD2	TGCGCCAGCAGGGGGGGGACTCAGCCCTACAATGAGCAGTTCTTC	CASRGGTQPYNEQFF